These 15 T cell receptor beta chains were sequenced from one sample in a study of control samples from healthy donors and cancer patients. TCRdb keeps only in-frame clones here, not all; method: immunoSEQ multiplex PCR. The table includes over 200,000 clones, roughly 80% detected once. The sequenced sample was PBMCs. Every receptor here comes from a woman aged 60-75 years with lung cancer.

The V and J genes are TRBV5-1 and TRBJ2-1; D may correspond to TRBD1 or TRBD2 (5 bases each). Trimming left V 5 bases short and J 5 bases short, with 11 bases between. Germline CDR1 reads SGHRS; CDR2 reads YFSETQ. The CDR3 spans 13 residues. The CDR3 nucleotides read TGCGCCAGCAGTACTGGGACCGACAATGAGCAGTTCTTC. Its protein is CASSTGTDNEQFF.

The V gene is TRBV30, the J gene TRBJ2-1, with TRBD2 matching 12 bases. Trimming cost V 1 base and J 1 base; bases outside gene matches: 17. This CDR3 has 21 amino acids. CDR1 and CDR2 (germline): GTSNPN, SVGIG (reference sequence). CDR3 nucleotide sequence: TGTGCCTGGAGTGGACTAGCGGGAGAATTTGGCTACCCGAGGTCCTACAATGAGCAGTTCTTC. This codes for CAWSGLAGEFGYPRSYNEQFF.

This clone was observed a few times. V and J are TRBV3-1 (or the pseudogene TRBV3-2) and TRBJ2-3; TRBD2 matches at 11 bases. The CDR3 loop spans 18 amino acids. Germline CDR1 LGHDT, CDR2 YNNKEL (reference sequence). V dropped 1 base and J dropped 1; count of bases not matched to a gene: 7. CDR3 sequence (DNA): TGTGCCAGCAGCCAAGCCCTAGCGGGGGGCCGGGGCACAGATACGCAGTATTTT. It is translated as CASSQALAGGRGTDTQYF.

CDR3 bases: TGCAGTGCTAGTCCCCGGGAGCGCACAGATACGCAGTATTTT. It is translated as CSASPRERTDTQYF. The V gene is TRBV20-1, the J gene TRBJ2-3, with a possible D match to TRBD2 (6 bases). Germline V gene lookup returns CDR1 DFQATT and CDR2 SNEGSKA (reference sequence). Between the trimmed V and J ends, which lost 3 bases and 1 base, there was a span of 11 bases. CDR3 length equals 14 residues.

V usage is TRBV30 and J usage is TRBJ1-5; the D gene is possibly TRBD1 (5 bases). V was pared by 0 bases and J by 5 bases, with 5 bases between. Germline CDR1 GTSNPN, CDR2 SVGIG (reference sequence). The CDR3 runs to 12 residues. This CDR3 is CAWSVGDQPQHF. CDR3 DNA sequence: TGTGCCTGGAGTGTGGGGGATCAGCCCCAGCATTTT.

The rearrangement joins TRBV5-1 to TRBJ2-1; 9 positions agree with TRBD2. V lost 1 base, J lost 2 bases, and 10 bases stayed unmatched. CDR1 SGHRS and CDR2 YFSETQ come from the germline V gene. The CDR3 is 18 residues long. The CDR3 here is CASSLRGLARRAYNEQFF. For the CDR3, the DNA is TGCGCCAGCAGCTTGAGGGGACTAGCTCGGAGGGCCTACAATGAGCAGTTCTTC.

The chain employs TRBV5-1 and TRBJ2-5; perhaps TRBD2 as D (7 bases). The CDR3 covers 14 residues. V was trimmed by 4 bases and J by 3 bases, leaving 13 bases between them. Germline V gives CDR1 SGHRS, CDR2 YFSETQ. CDR3 protein: CASSGGGPEETQYF. DNA of the CDR3: TGCGCCAGCAGCGGGGGGGGGCCTGAAGAGACCCAGTACTTC.

The chain is built from TRBV12-3 or TRBV12-4 and TRBJ2-2; possibly TRBD2 for D (5 bases). Trimming left V 4 bases short and J 8 bases short, with 8 bases between. The CDR3 contains 12 residues. CDR3 amino acids: CASSSEGGELFF. The CDR3 DNA sequence: TGTGCCAGCAGTTCTGAGGGTGGGGAGCTGTTTTTT.

This chain links TRBV5-1 with TRBJ1-4; 7 positions match TRBD1. The V segment lost 4 bases and the J segment 5 bases; nucleotides outside the gene matches: 11. Germline V CDR1 and CDR2: SGHRS, YFSETQ. The CDR3 spans 16 residues. As DNA, the CDR3 is TGCGCCAGCAGCCTCGAGGCAGGGGGTGGAAATGAAAAACTGTTTTTT. It specifies CASSLEAGGGNEKLFF.

The genes are TRBV11-1 and TRBJ1-2; D gene uncertain. Germline V CDR1 and CDR2: SGHAT, FQDESV (reference sequence). The V gene lost 2 bases and the J gene lost 4 bases, with 11 bases spanning the gap. The CDR3 has 14 amino acids. In DNA, the CDR3 is TGTGCCAGCAGCTTACTACTCGCCTCCTATGGCTACACCTTC. Residues: CASSLLLASYGYTF.

The chain is built from TRBV10-3 and TRBJ2-1; 7 bases match TRBD2. CDR1 ENHRY and CDR2 SYGVKD come from the germline V gene. V shed 5 bases, J shed 6 bases, and the junction held 10 bases outside the gene matches. CDR3 length: 15 residues. Here the CDR3 reads CAISRTGGLGNEQFF. In DNA, the CDR3 is TGTGCCATCAGTCGGACGGGGGGTCTCGGCAATGAGCAGTTCTTC.

The rearrangement links TRBV7-9 to TRBJ1-1; no definite D call. Trimming took 0 bases from V and 0 from J, leaving 11 bases between them. CDR1 is SEHNR, CDR2 FQNEAQ, per germline (reference sequence). CDR3 length: 16 amino acids. The CDR3 DNA sequence: TGTGCCAGCAGCTTAGCTCCTGACGGATTGAACACTGAAGCTTTCTTT. Amino acid sequence: CASSLAPDGLNTEAFF.

This rearrangement joins TRBV2 to TRBJ2-1, with 11 positions matching TRBD2. J lost 3 bases, V lost 5 bases, and 3 bases had no gene match. Germline V gene sequence: CDR1 SNHLY, CDR2 FYNNEI. The CDR3 is 15 amino acids. For the CDR3, the DNA is TGTGCCAGCAGTAAGACTAGCGGGGACTACAATGAGCAGTTCTTC. Protein product: CASSKTSGDYNEQFF.

The chain recombines TRBV20-1 with TRBJ2-1, with 7 bases fitting TRBD2. V trimming: 3 bases; J trimming: 12 bases; junction bases outside the gene matches: 8. Germline V lookup: CDR1 DFQATT, CDR2 SNEGSKA (reference sequence). This CDR3 is built from 12 residues. The DNA for the CDR3 is TGCAGTGCTAGTTTATTGGGCGGGGGGCAGTTCTTC. This gives the protein CSASLLGGGQFF.

The V and J genes are TRBV6-2 or TRBV6-3 and TRBJ2-7, with 7 positions matching TRBD1. CDR1 is MNHEY, CDR2 SVGEGT, per germline. The CDR3 has 14 amino acids. V trimming: 6 bases; J trimming: 3 bases; junction bases outside the gene matches: 8. The CDR3 DNA follows: TGTGCCAGCAGCGTGGACAGGATGTTCTACGAGCAGTACTTC. It specifies CASSVDRMFYEQYF.